This T cell receptor (beta chain) is drawn from a study of CD8 T cells in ankylosing spondylitis. The germline V gene has CDR1 SGHTA and CDR2 FQGNSA. Trimming stripped 1 base from V and 2 bases from J, with 15 bases between. CDR3 length: 17 residues. Libraries for TCR beta were made by quantitative 5'-RACE with molecular barcodes. Each CDR3 protein is one row after TCRdb ran MiXCR on the 5' RACE reads. Here the sample spans 300,000 to 400,000 distinct CDR3 sequences, approximately 20% being singletons. Study-wide results and limits: Disease-linked clones had a CD8+ phenotype and relatively low frequency in peripheral blood. Reportedly, disease-linked clones are significantly enriched in ankylosing spondylitis patients' matched synovial fluid. It appeared that ankylosing spondylitis blood was characterized by a TCR beta motif of under ten highly homologous variants.

As for this clonotype: The antigen remains undetermined.

The V call is TRBV7-2, the J call TRBJ1-3; D is uncertain. The source material was blood, either unsorted or a sorted T cell fraction (not recorded which). The TCR originated in a male donor with ankylosing spondylitis. CDR3 protein: CASSLVMSGFPGNTIYF. The CDR3 bases are TGTGCCAGCAGCTTAGTTATGTCAGGTTTTCCTGGAAACACCATATATTTT.